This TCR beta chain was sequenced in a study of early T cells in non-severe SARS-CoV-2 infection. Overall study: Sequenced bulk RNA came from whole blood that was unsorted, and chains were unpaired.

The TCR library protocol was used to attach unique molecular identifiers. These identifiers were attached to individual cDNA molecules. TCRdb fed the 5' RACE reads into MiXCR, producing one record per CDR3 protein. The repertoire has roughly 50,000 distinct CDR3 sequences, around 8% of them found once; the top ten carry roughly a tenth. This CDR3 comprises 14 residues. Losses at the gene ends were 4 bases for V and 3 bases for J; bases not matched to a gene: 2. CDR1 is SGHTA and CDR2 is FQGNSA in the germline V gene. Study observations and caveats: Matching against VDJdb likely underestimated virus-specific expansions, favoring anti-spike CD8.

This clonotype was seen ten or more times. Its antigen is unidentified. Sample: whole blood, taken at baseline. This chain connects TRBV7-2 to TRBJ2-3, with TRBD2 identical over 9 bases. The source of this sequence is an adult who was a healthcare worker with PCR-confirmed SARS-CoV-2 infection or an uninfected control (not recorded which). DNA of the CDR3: TGTGCCAGCAGCTCCAGCGGGAGGACAGATACGCAGTATTTT. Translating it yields CASSSSGRTDTQYF.